Listed below are T cell receptor beta chains from one sample, sequenced in a study of Graves' ophthalmopathy and Graves' hyperthyroidism. TCRdb redid the calling of the multiplex PCR reads with MiXCR, one entry per CDR3 protein. There are about 400,000 distinct CDR3 sequences in the sample; 15% occur only once, and 7% lies in the top ten. Sequenced sample: peripheral blood. These receptors were taken from a woman between 18 and 30 years old with stable Graves' hyperthyroidism. Both conserved end residues are part of each CDR3. The D gene is left open where the match is weak. Size is omitted from some rows. Given values are once, few, many or a class for expanded clones.

j_call | clone_size | v_call | d_call | cdr3_nt | cdr3_aa
TRBJ2-7 | many | TRBV19 | NA | TGTGCCAGTAGTATAGATCAAGGGGCCTCCTACGAGCAGTACTTC | CASSIDQGASYEQYF
TRBJ1-5 | NA | TRBV11-2 | NA | TGTGCCAGCAGCCCGGACAAGGCCAGCGGAGCCCAGCATTTT | CASSPDKASGAQHF
TRBJ1-6 | few | TRBV4-2 | NA | TGTGCCAGCAGCCAAGATCTCGGGGTTAATTCACCCCTCCACTTT | CASSQDLGVNSPLHF
TRBJ1-2 | few | TRBV7-9 | NA | TGTGCCAGCACGAGTGGAACTAACTATGGCTACACCTTC | CASTSGTNYGYTF
TRBJ1-2 | many | TRBV6-5 | NA | TGTGCCAGCAGTTATCCGCCGCAGGGGCCGGTGGATGGCTACACCTTC | CASSYPPQGPVDGYTF
TRBJ1-1 | many | TRBV7-3 | NA | TGTGCCAGCAGTTATACACTACAGGGAGGCACTGAAGCTTTCTTT | CASSYTLQGGTEAFF
TRBJ2-4 | few | TRBV2 | TRBD1 | TGTGCCAGCACTACCCCGGGACAGGGAGTAGCCAAAAACATTCAGTACTTC | CASTTPGQGVAKNIQYF
TRBJ2-7 | many | TRBV6-5 | TRBD1 | TGTGCCAGCAGTTACTCGGGGACAGAATACGAGCAGTACTTC | CASSYSGTEYEQYF
TRBJ1-1 | NA | TRBV15 | TRBD1 | TGTGCCACCAGCAGAGCCGTGACAGGGGGCACTGAAGCTTTCTTT | CATSRAVTGGTEAFF
TRBJ2-5 | NA | TRBV7-9 | NA | TGTGCCAGCAGCTCTGACCGAAAAACGCTTCAAGAGACCCAGTACTTC | CASSSDRKTLQETQYF
TRBJ1-1 | many | TRBV7-3 | TRBD1 | TGTGCCAGCAGCTTTACAGGGGCGCCTGAAGCTTTCTTT | CASSFTGAPEAFF
TRBJ1-2 | many | TRBV5-1 | NA | TGCGCCAGCAGCACGGAAGCCAAGGGTAACTATGGCTACACCTTC | CASSTEAKGNYGYTF